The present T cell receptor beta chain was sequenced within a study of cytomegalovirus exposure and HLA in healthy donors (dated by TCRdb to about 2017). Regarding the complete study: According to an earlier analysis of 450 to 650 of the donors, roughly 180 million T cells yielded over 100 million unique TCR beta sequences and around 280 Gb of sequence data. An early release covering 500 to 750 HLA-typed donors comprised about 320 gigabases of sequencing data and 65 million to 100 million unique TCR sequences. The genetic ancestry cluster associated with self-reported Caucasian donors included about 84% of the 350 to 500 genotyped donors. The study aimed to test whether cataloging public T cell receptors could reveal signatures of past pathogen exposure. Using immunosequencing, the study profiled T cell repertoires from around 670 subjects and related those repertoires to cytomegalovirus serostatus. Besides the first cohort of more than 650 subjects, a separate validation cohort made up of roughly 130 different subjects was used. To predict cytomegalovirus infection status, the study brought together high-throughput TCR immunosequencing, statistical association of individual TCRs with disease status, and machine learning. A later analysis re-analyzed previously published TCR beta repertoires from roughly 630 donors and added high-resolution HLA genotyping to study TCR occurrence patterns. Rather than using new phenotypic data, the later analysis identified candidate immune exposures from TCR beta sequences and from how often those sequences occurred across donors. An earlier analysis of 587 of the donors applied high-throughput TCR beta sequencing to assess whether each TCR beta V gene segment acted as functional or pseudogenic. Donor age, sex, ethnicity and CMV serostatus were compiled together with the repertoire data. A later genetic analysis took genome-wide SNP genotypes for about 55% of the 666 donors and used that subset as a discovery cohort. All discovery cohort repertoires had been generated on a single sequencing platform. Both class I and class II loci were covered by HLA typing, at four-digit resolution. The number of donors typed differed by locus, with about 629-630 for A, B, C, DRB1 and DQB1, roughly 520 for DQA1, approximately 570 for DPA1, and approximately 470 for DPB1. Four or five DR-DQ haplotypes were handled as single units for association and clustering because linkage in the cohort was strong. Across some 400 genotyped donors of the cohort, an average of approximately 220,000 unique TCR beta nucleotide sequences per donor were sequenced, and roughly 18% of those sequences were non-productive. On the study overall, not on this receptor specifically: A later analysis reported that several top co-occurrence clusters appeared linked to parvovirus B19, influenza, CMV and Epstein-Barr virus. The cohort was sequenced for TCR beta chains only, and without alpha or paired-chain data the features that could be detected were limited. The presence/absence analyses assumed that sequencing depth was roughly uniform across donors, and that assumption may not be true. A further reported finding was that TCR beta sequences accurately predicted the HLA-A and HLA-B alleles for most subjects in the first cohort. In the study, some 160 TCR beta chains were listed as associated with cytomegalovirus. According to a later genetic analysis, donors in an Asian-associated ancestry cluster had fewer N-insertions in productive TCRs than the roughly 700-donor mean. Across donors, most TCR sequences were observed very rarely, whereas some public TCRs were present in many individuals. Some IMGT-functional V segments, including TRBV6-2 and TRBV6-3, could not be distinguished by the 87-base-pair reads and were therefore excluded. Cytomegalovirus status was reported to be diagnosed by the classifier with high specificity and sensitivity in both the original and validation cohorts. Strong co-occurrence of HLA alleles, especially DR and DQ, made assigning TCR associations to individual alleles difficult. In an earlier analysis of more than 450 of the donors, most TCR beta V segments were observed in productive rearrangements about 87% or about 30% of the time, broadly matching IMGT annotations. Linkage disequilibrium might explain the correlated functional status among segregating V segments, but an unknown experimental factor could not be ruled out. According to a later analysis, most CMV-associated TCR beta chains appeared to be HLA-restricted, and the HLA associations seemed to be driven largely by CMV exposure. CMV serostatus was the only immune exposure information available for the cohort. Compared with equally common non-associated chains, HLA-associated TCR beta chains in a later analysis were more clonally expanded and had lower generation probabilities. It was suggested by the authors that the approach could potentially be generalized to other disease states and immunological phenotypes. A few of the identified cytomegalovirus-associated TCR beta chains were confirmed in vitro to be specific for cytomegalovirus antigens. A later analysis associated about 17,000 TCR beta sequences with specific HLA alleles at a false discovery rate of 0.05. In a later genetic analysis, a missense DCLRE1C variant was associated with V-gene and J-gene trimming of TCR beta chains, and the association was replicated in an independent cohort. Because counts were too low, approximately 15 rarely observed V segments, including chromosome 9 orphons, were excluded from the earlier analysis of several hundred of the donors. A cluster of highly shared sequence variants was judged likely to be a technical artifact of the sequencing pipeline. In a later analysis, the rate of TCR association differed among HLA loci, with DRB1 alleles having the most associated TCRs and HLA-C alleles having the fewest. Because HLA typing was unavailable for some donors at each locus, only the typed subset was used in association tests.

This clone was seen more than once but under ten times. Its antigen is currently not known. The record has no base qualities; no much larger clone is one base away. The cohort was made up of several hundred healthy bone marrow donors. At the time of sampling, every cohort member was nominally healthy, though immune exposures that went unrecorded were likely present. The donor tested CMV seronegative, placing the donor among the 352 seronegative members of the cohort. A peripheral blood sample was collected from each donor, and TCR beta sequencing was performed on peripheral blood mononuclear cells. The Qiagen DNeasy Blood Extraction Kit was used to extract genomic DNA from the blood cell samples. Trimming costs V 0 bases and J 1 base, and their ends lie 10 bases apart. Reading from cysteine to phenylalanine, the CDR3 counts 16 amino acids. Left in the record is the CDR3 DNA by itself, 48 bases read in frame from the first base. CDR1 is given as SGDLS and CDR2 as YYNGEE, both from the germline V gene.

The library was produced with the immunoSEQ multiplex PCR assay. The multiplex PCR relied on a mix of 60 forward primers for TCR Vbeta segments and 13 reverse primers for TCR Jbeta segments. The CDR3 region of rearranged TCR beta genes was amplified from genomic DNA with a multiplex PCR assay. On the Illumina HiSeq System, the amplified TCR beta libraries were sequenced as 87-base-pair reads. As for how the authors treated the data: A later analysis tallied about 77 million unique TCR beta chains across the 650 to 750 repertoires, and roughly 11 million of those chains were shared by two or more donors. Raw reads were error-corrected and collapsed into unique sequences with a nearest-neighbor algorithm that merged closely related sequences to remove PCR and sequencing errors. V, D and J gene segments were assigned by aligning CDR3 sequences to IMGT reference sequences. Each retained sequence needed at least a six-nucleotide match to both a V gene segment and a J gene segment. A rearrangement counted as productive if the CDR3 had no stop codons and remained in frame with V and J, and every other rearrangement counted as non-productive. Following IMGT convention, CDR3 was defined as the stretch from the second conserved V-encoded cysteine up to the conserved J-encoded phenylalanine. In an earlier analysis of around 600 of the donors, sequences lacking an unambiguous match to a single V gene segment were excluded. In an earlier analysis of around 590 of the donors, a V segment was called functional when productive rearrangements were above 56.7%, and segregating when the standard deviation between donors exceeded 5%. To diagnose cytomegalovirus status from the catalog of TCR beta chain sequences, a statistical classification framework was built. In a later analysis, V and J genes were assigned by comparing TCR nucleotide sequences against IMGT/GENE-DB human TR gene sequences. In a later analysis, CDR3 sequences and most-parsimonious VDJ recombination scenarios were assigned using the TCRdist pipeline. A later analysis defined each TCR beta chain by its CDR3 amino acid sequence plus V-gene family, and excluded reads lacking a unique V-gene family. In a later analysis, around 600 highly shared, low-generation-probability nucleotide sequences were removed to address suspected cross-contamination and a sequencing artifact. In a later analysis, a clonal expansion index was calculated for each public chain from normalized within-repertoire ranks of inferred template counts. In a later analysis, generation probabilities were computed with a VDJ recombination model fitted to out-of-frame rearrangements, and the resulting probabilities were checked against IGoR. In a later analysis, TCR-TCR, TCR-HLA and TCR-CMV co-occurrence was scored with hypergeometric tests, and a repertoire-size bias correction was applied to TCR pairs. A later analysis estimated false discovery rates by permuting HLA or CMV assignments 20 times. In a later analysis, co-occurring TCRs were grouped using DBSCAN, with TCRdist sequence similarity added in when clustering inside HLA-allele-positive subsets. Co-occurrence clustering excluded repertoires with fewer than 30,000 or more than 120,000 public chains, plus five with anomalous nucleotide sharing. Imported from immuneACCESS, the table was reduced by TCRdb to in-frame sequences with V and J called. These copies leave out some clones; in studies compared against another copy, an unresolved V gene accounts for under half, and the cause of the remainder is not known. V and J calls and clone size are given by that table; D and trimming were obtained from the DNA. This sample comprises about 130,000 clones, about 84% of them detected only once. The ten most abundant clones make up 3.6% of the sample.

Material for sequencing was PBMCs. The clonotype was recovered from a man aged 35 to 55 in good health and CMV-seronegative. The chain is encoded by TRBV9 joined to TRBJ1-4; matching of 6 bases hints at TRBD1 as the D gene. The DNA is TGTGCCAGCAGCGTAGGGGACACCCGAACTAATGAAAAACTGTTTTTT. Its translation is CASSVGDTRTNEKLFF.